The 12 T cell receptor beta chains below come from one sample, sequenced in a study of cytomegalovirus exposure and HLA in healthy donors. PCR primers comprised 60 Vbeta and 13 Jbeta primers. This table comes from immunoSEQ multiplex PCR, and its TCRdb copy is limited to in-frame clones, with some not included. The sample yields more than 70,000 clones, 76% seen once. Sequencing was done on a sample of PBMCs. Every receptor here comes from a young man in good health and CMV-seropositive.

The chain uses TRBV19 and TRBJ1-1, with TRBD1 matching 10 bases. The germline CDR1 and CDR2 sequences are LNHDA and SQIVND (reference sequence). Trimming at V came to 7 bases and at J to 0 bases, leaving 11 bases not matched to a gene. The CDR3 runs 17 residues. DNA of the CDR3: TGTGCCAGTAATCGAAACGACAGGGGGCCCATGAACACTGAAGCTTTCTTT. Protein sequence: CASNRNDRGPMNTEAFF. Combining the CDR3 with reference TRBV19 and TRBJ1-1 gives the whole variable domain DGGITQSPKYLFRKEGQNVTLSCEQNLNHDAMYWYRQDPGQGLRLIYYSQIVNDFQKGDIAEGYSVSREKKESFPLTVTSAQKNPTAFYLCASNRNDRGPMNTEAFFGQGTRLTVV.

This clone showed up just a few times. This chain links TRBV27 with TRBJ2-5, with 12 bases identical to TRBD1. J was trimmed by 5 bases and V by 2 bases; bases with no gene match: 3. Germline V CDR1 and CDR2: MNHEY, SMNVEV (reference sequence). The CDR3 loop spans 15 amino acids. The CDR3 region has the DNA TGTGCCAGCAGTTTAGGGACAGGGGGCGGCGAGACCCAGTACTTC. Translation gives CASSLGTGGGETQYF.

The J gene is TRBJ2-5, the V gene TRBV7-9, with 8 bases matching TRBD1. The CDR3 sequence is 15 residues long. V trimming: 6 bases; J trimming: 5 bases; junction bases outside the gene matches: 11. CDR1 and CDR2 (germline): SEHNR, FQNEAQ (reference sequence). CDR3 sequence: CASSFTQGASETQYF. The CDR3 DNA reads as TGTGCCAGCAGTTTCACCCAGGGGGCCAGTGAGACCCAGTACTTC.

The rearrangement links TRBV7-9 to TRBJ1-3; D not resolved. V shed 7 bases and J shed 4 bases, with 11 bases lying between them. The CDR3 runs 13 residues. The V gene's germline CDR1 is SEHNR and CDR2 FQNEAQ (reference sequence). CDR3 in DNA: TGTGCCAGCAAACTAGAACCCGGAAACACCATATATTTT. Encoded protein: CASKLEPGNTIYF.

J is TRBJ1-1 and V is TRBV19, with TRBD1 as a possible D gene (6 bases). V was clipped by 9 bases and J by 5 bases, with 28 bases between them. The germline V gene has CDR1 LNHDA and CDR2 SQIVND (reference sequence). The CDR3 is 17 residues long. The CDR3 spells CASSPLGSGPRGTEAFF. DNA of the CDR3: TGTGCCAGCAGTCCGCTCGGCTCGGGGCCGAGGGGGACTGAAGCTTTCTTT.

The chain recombines TRBV28 with TRBJ2-7; no reliable D call. This CDR3 has 11 residues. The V and J ends lost 2 bases and 3 bases respectively, with 2 bases between them. CDR1 is MDHEN, CDR2 SYDVKM, per germline. CDR3 region: CASSLLYEQYF. In DNA, the CDR3 is TGTGCCAGCAGTTTACTCTACGAGCAGTACTTC.

This clone was counted a single time. CDR3 in amino acids: CASSLTGTGAGELFF. In DNA form, the CDR3 reads TGTGCCAGCAGCTTAACGGGGACAGGGGCCGGGGAGCTGTTTTTT. The V and J genes are TRBV7-3 and TRBJ2-2, with 10 bases matching TRBD1. Germline V CDR1 and CDR2: SGHTA, FQGTGA. The junction had 1 base not matched to a gene; V was cut back by 0 bases and J by 6 bases. The CDR3 sequence is 15 residues long.

The J gene is TRBJ2-1, the V gene TRBV5-1, with TRBD2 matching over 8 bases. The germline gives CDR1 SGHRS, CDR2 YFSETQ. CDR3 length: 16 residues. V was pared by 1 base and J by 5 bases, with 8 bases of the junction left unmatched. The CDR3 reads CASSLLTAGADNEQFF. CDR3 coding DNA: TGCGCCAGCAGCTTGTTAACAGCGGGGGCCGACAATGAGCAGTTCTTC. Variable domain in full (rest from reference TRBV5-1 and TRBJ2-1): KAGVTQTPRYLIKTRGQQVTLSCSPISGHRSVSWYQQTPGQGLQFLFEYFSETQRNKGNFPGRFSGRQFSNSRSEMNVSTLELGDSALYLCASSLLTAGADNEQFFGPGTRLTVL.

This clone was seen a few times. The V call is TRBV28, the J call TRBJ1-1; no reliable D call. The CDR3 length is 12 residues. Germline CDR1 reads MDHEN; CDR2 reads SYDVKM. Trimming pared 6 bases from V and 0 bases from J, leaving 5 bases between. The CDR3 DNA is TGTGCCAGCAGGCGCCTGAACACTGAAGCTTTCTTT. Encoded protein: CASRRLNTEAFF.

This clone was seen just once. The CDR3, as DNA: TGTGCCAGTAGTATAGAGGGAAAGGGGTACGGGGAGCTGTTTTTT. Translating gives CASSIEGKGYGELFF. The chain is built from TRBV19 and TRBJ2-2; D might be TRBD1 (5 bases). Germline CDR1 and CDR2: LNHDA and SQIVND (reference sequence). CDR3 length: 15 residues. The V end was cut by 0 bases, the J end by 7 bases, with 12 bases between. Using reference TRBV19 and TRBJ2-2 for the parts outside the CDR3, the full variable domain is DGGITQSPKYLFRKEGQNVTLSCEQNLNHDAMYWYRQDPGQGLRLIYYSQIVNDFQKGDIAEGYSVSREKKESFPLTVTSAQKNPTAFYLCASSIEGKGYGELFFGEGSRLTVL.

Of note for this clone: Germline and junction disagree at one end, which may indicate a read error. The genes are TRBV20-1 and TRBJ2-7; 12 nucleotides align to TRBD2. This CDR3 comprises 11 residues. Germline V CDR1 and CDR2: DFQATT, SNEGSKA (reference sequence). The CDR3 DNA reads TGTCTAGCGGGAGGGCCCTACGAGCAGTACTTC. This codes for CLAGGPYEQYF.

This clone was counted a single time. The chain employs TRBV14 and TRBJ2-2; 9 bases fit TRBD1. The CDR3 totals 13 residues. The V and J ends lost 10 bases and 4 bases, in that order; junction bases with no gene match: 4. The germline V gene has CDR1 SGHDN and CDR2 FVKESK. The CDR3 reads CATGTGPTGELFF. CDR3 coding DNA: TGTGCCACCGGGACAGGGCCCACCGGGGAGCTGTTTTTT. Drawing the rest from reference TRBV14 and TRBJ2-2, the complete variable domain is EAGVTQFPSHSVIEKGQTVTLRCDPISGHDNLYWYRRVMGKEIKFLLHFVKESKQDESGMPNNRFLAERTGGTYSTLKVQPAELEDSGVYFCATGTGPTGELFFGEGSRLTVL.